The 31 T cell receptor beta chains presented below share a single source sample, sequenced in a study of blood T cells in healthy people across ages. It was with a sample-barcoded 5' primer and a J-beta primer mix that a second PCR of roughly 6 to 12 cycles was run. TCRdb used MiXCR to reprocess the 5' RACE reads, holding one entry per CDR3 protein. Here the sample spans some 1 million distinct CDR3 sequences, 45% being singletons. The sample comprised blood. These receptors were obtained from a woman aged 60 to 75 in good health.

Only one count was recorded for this clonotype. A much larger clone sits a single nucleotide away, making a read error possible. V and J are TRBV11-2 and TRBJ2-3, with 8 bases aligning to TRBD2. J gave up 0 bases and V 5 bases, and 7 bases lay outside the gene matches. The CDR3 covers 16 residues. Germline V gene sequence: CDR1 SGHAT, CDR2 FQNNGV. The CDR3 here is CASSISGLVSTDTQYF. The CDR3 nucleotides read TGTGCCAGCAGCATATCGGGACTAGTGAGCACAGATACGCAGTATTTT.

The V and J genes are TRBV28 and TRBJ1-4; TRBD1 matches 12 bases. J gave up 10 bases and V 6 bases, and 6 bases lay outside the gene matches. The CDR3 runs 14 residues. Germline-derived CDR1 and CDR2 are MDHEN and SYDVKM. Here the CDR3 DNA reads TGTGCCAGCAGGCAGCCGGGACAGGGGGCAAAACTGTTTTTT. This sequence encodes CASRQPGQGAKLFF.

The chain joins TRBV10-3 to TRBJ2-7; 9 bases map to TRBD1. Germline trimming cut 8 bases from V and 6 bases from J; bases unmatched to any gene: 2. Looked up from germline, CDR1 is ENHRY and CDR2 is SYGVKD. This CDR3 has 11 residues. As DNA, the CDR3 is TGTGCCATCGGGACAGGGCCCGAGCAGTACTTC. It yields the protein CAIGTGPEQYF.

The sample holds one count of this clonotype. The CDR3 is CSARVGLADSKRSYNEQFF. The CDR3 nucleotides are TGCAGTGCTAGAGTTGGCCTAGCCGATAGTAAACGCTCCTACAATGAGCAGTTCTTC. This rearrangement joins TRBV20-1 to TRBJ2-1, with D possibly TRBD2 on 5 matching bases. This CDR3 is built from 19 residues. V was shortened by 1 base and J by 0 bases, with 22 bases between the two germline ends. Germline V lookup: CDR1 DFQATT, CDR2 SNEGSKA (reference sequence).

This clonotype was recorded a few times. The genes are TRBV6-4 and TRBJ2-5; possible D gene TRBD2, 6 bases. V shed 1 base and J shed 1 base, with 10 bases lying between them. Germline CDR1 and CDR2: MRHNA and SNTAGT. The CDR3 totals 15 residues. CDR3: CASSDWAGTQETQYF. The CDR3 DNA is TGTGCCAGCAGTGACTGGGCGGGGACCCAAGAGACCCAGTACTTC.

The CDR3 DNA reads TGTGCCACCAGCAGGACCGGGACAGGGGTTTACGAGCAGTACTTC. Encoded protein: CATSRTGTGVYEQYF. The chain combines TRBV15 with TRBJ2-7, with TRBD1 matching over 10 bases. The CDR3 has 15 amino acids. J was trimmed by 4 bases and V by 3 bases; bases with no gene match: 6. CDR1 and CDR2 from the germline V gene are LNHNV and YYDKDF (reference sequence).

This chain links TRBV7-9 with TRBJ2-3, with TRBD2 matching over 9 bases. The CDR3 is made up of 16 amino acids. Germline lookup yields CDR1 SEHNR and CDR2 FQNEAQ (reference sequence). Germline trimming cut 1 base from V and 1 base from J; bases unmatched to any gene: 3. CDR3 nucleotides: TGTGCCAGCAGCTTAGTAACTAGCGGGCGCACAGATACGCAGTATTTT. This translates into CASSLVTSGRTDTQYF.

Comments on this clonotype: This may stem from a read error, because a much larger clone lies one nucleotide away. This sequence joins TRBV27 and TRBJ2-7; 7 bases line up with TRBD1. Per germline, CDR1 MNHEY and CDR2 SMNVEV (reference sequence). The CDR3 extends over 11 amino acids. The chain's CDR3 is CYTRGPYDQYF. Written as DNA, the CDR3 is TGTTATACGAGGGGGCCCTACGATCAGTACTTC.

The chain uses TRBV20-1 and TRBJ2-7; TRBD2 agrees at 9 bases. Trimming took 3 bases from V and 0 from J; bases not matched to a gene: 12. In germline, CDR1 is DFQATT, CDR2 SNEGSKA (reference sequence). The CDR3 contains 17 residues. This CDR3 is CSASGRLAEGSSYEQYF. The CDR3, as DNA: TGCAGTGCTAGCGGGCGACTAGCGGAAGGGAGCTCCTACGAGCAGTACTTC.

This clonotype has more than one count but fewer than ten. The chain links TRBV9 to TRBJ1-2; D remains ambiguous. CDR3 length equals 13 residues. CDR1 SGDLS and CDR2 YYNGEE come from the germline V gene. V was cut by 2 bases and J by 7 bases, with 12 bases left in between. The CDR3 reads CASSVGKGGGYTF. CDR3 bases: TGTGCCAGCAGCGTTGGGAAAGGAGGTGGCTACACCTTC.

V gene TRBV5-6 combines with J gene TRBJ2-2; 8 bases match TRBD2. Germline V gene lookup returns CDR1 SGHDT and CDR2 YYEEEE. V lost 1 base and J lost 0; bases outside the gene matches: 2. The CDR3 spans 16 residues. The chain's CDR3 is CASSLLLAANTGELFF. CDR3 nucleotides: TGTGCCAGCAGCTTGCTACTAGCGGCGAACACCGGGGAGCTGTTTTTT.

The rearrangement uses TRBV28 and TRBJ2-5; D gene uncertain. The CDR3 totals 14 residues. Germline CDR1 MDHEN, CDR2 SYDVKM. Trimming pared 5 bases from V and 3 bases from J, leaving 13 bases between. In nucleotides, the CDR3 is TGTGCCAGCAGTCCCGACCCCTTAAAAGAGACCCAGTACTTC. Protein: CASSPDPLKETQYF.

The chain links TRBV7-2 to TRBJ2-5, with D uncertain. The CDR3 length is 13 residues. Trimming took 2 bases from V and 4 from J, leaving 8 bases between them. Germline loops: CDR1 SGHTA, CDR2 FQGNSA. CDR3 sequence reads: CASSLSTVETQYF. As DNA, the CDR3 is TGTGCCAGCAGCTTATCCACCGTAGAGACCCAGTACTTC.

The table lists this clonotype with a few counts. This chain links TRBV7-3 with TRBJ1-2, with 8 bases lining up with TRBD1. The CDR3 extends over 15 amino acids. Germline V gene sequence: CDR1 SGHTA, CDR2 FQGTGA. Trimming cost V 1 base and J 6 bases; bases outside gene matches: 7. The CDR3 DNA sequence: TGTGCCAGCAGCTTAAAAGCCGGGACAGGAAATGGCTACACCTTC. It is translated as CASSLKAGTGNGYTF.

This clonotype occurred once. The V call is TRBV2, the J call TRBJ1-2; D is uncertain. Per the germline V gene, CDR1 is SNHLY and CDR2 is FYNNEI. Trimming shortened V by 6 bases and J by 9 bases, and 11 bases separated the two germline ends. The CDR3 is 11 residues long. CDR3 DNA: TGTGCCAGCAGCGGGAGGGTGAGCTACACCTTC. Protein: CASSGRVSYTF.

The J gene is TRBJ2-1, the V gene TRBV6-1; maybe TRBD2 (5 bases). CDR1 MNHNS and CDR2 SASEGT come from the germline V gene. The CDR3 sequence is 11 residues long. The ends were cut back, 2 bases at V and 14 bases at J, with 10 bases in the middle. CDR3 nucleotides: TGTGCCAGCAGTGAAAAGAGGGAAGAGTTCTTC. Its translation: CASSEKREEFF.

The chain couples TRBV7-6 to TRBJ2-3, with 11 nucleotides matching TRBD1. The CDR3 has 14 residues. Unmatched junction bases numbered 6, after V lost 5 bases and J lost 8 bases. Germline V gene sequence: CDR1 SGHVS, CDR2 FNYEAQ. Here the CDR3 DNA reads TGTGCCAGCAGCCCGGGACAGGGGGGTGCTACGCAGTATTTT. Translation: CASSPGQGGATQYF.

The V gene is TRBV5-1, the J gene TRBJ1-4; TRBD1 matches at 8 bases. The CDR3 has 14 residues. V gave up 4 bases and J gave up 7 bases; unmatched junction bases: 6. The germline V gene encodes CDR1 SGHRS and CDR2 YFSETQ. CDR3 residues: CASSLDRAGEKLFF. In DNA form, the CDR3 reads TGCGCCAGCAGCCTGGACAGGGCTGGTGAAAAACTGTTTTTT.

The V gene is TRBV2, the J gene TRBJ2-4, with TRBD2 matching 12 bases. The germline CDR1 and CDR2 sequences are SNHLY and FYNNEI. J lost 15 bases, V lost 7 bases, and 13 bases had no gene match. The CDR3 covers 14 residues. CDR3 in DNA: TGTGCCAGCATCCTCGGGACTAGCGGGCGCGGATGGTACTTC. Encoded protein: CASILGTSGRGWYF.

The chain has TRBV25-1 and TRBJ2-3; 7 bases are a match to TRBD2. The ends lost 5 bases at V and 0 bases at J; junction bases unmatched: 8. This CDR3 contains 16 residues. The germline CDR1 and CDR2 sequences are MGHDK and SYGVNS. The CDR3 loop reads CASSIGEGRSTDTQYF. The CDR3 DNA is TGTGCCAGCAGTATTGGGGAGGGCCGGAGCACAGATACGCAGTATTTT.

To note about this clonotype: A much larger clone sits a single nucleotide away, making a read error possible. The V call is TRBV14, the J call TRBJ2-5; 7 bases match TRBD2. The V segment lost 3 bases and the J segment 0 bases; nucleotides outside the gene matches: 4. Germline-derived CDR1 and CDR2 are SGHDN and FVKESK. The CDR3 has 15 amino acids. CDR3 residues: CASSQTSRYQETQYF. The CDR3 DNA is TGTGCCAGCAGCCAGACTAGCAGGTACCAAGAGACCCAGTACTTC.

The chain carries TRBV15 and TRBJ2-7; 13 bases fit TRBD2. The CDR3 spans 17 residues. Germline CDR1 LNHNV, CDR2 YYDKDF (reference sequence). Germline trimming cut 8 bases from V and 4 bases from J; bases unmatched to any gene: 14. CDR3 sequence reads: CATSSQGRTSGGYEQYF. DNA for the CDR3: TGTGCCACCTCGTCCCAGGGTCGGACTAGCGGGGGATACGAGCAGTACTTC.

The V gene is TRBV20-1, the J gene TRBJ2-1, with 8 bases fitting TRBD1. The end of the DNA is better explained by TRBJ2-7, so the J call may be wrong. The CDR3 has 14 residues. Germline CDR1 DFQATT, CDR2 SNEGSKA (reference sequence). CDR3 region: CSARRQGAWNEQYF. The CDR3 coding sequence is TGCAGTGCTAGGAGGCAGGGGGCTTGGAATGAGCAGTACTTC.

This clonotype appeared a few times. The V call is TRBV13, the J call TRBJ2-7; 7 positions match TRBD2. The CDR3 consists of 14 residues. Germline lookup yields CDR1 PRHDT and CDR2 FYEKMQ (reference sequence). After removal of 5 bases from V and 2 bases from J, the junction contained 6 bases not matched to a gene. CDR3 sequence (DNA): TGTGCCAGCAGCGAAGCGGGAACTGCCTACGAGCAGTACTTC. It codes for CASSEAGTAYEQYF.

This clonotype was seen repeatedly, ten times or more. The chain joins TRBV7-9 to TRBJ2-3; 8 bases fit TRBD1. V shed 5 bases, J shed 1 base, and the junction held 8 bases outside the gene matches. From germline, CDR1 is SEHNR and CDR2 FQNEAQ (reference sequence). This CDR3 spans 16 amino acids. The CDR3 DNA is TGTGCCAGCAGCCCTAGGACAGGGCATGGCACAGATACGCAGTATTTT. It yields the protein CASSPRTGHGTDTQYF.

This clonotype was counted many times. The chain employs TRBV11-2 and TRBJ2-3; D is unresolved. The CDR3 is made up of 14 amino acids. V lost 0 bases, J lost 0 bases, and 4 bases lay in between. Germline-derived CDR1 and CDR2 are SGHAT and FQNNGV. Here the CDR3 reads CASSLDRSTDTQYF. CDR3 DNA sequence: TGTGCCAGCAGCTTAGACCGTAGCACAGATACGCAGTATTTT.

The CDR3 DNA reads TGTGCCAGCAGCCAAGGCCGGACGGCCTATGGCTACACCTTC. This gives the protein CASSQGRTAYGYTF. The chain carries TRBV3-1 and TRBJ1-2; the D is unclear. This CDR3 region has 14 residues. Trimming shortened V by 1 base and J by 4 bases, and 10 bases separated the two germline ends. The germline CDR1 and CDR2 sequences are LGHDT and YNNKEL (reference sequence).

This clonotype was observed a single time. The chain combines TRBV20-1 with TRBJ2-1; 7 nucleotides line up with TRBD1. This CDR3 contains 15 residues. Germline V CDR1 and CDR2: DFQATT, SNEGSKA (reference sequence). The junction had 6 bases not matched to a gene; V was cut back by 2 bases and J by 2 bases. CDR3 loop: CSARPPTGPYNEQFF. The CDR3 bases are TGCAGTGCTAGACCCCCGACAGGGCCCTACAATGAGCAGTTCTTC.

This clonotype was seen once. A read error may explain this, as a much larger clone is one base away. V is TRBV27 and J is TRBJ2-3; D could derive from TRBD1 or TRBD2 (5 bases each). CDR1 is MNHEY, CDR2 SMNVEV, per germline (reference sequence). The CDR3 runs 14 residues. Here the CDR3 DNA reads TGTGCCAGCAGTTCGAGGGCTTCCACAGGTACGCAGTATTTT. Its translation: CASSSRASTGTQYF.

The gene calls are TRBV20-1 and TRBJ2-4, with 12 positions matching TRBD2. This CDR3 has 15 residues. Germline CDR1 and CDR2: DFQATT and SNEGSKA (reference sequence). J was trimmed by 7 bases and V by 2 bases; bases with no gene match: 6. CDR3 sequence reads: CSARSPGTSGNIQYF. The CDR3 nucleotides read TGCAGTGCTAGATCCCCCGGGACTAGCGGGAACATTCAGTACTTC.

There are a few counts of this clonotype. The CDR3 sequence is CASSLAGNRQETQYF. In nucleotides, the CDR3 is TGCGCCAGCAGCTTGGCCGGGAACAGGCAAGAGACCCAGTACTTC. This rearrangement joins TRBV5-1 to TRBJ2-5; D might be TRBD1 or TRBD2, each matching 5 bases. CDR3 length equals 15 residues. Germline CDR1 reads SGHRS; CDR2 reads YFSETQ. The V gene lost 0 bases and the J gene lost 2 bases, with 11 bases spanning the gap. Full variable domain (rest looked up from reference TRBV5-1 and TRBJ2-5): KAGVTQTPRYLIKTRGQQVTLSCSPISGHRSVSWYQQTPGQGLQFLFEYFSETQRNKGNFPGRFSGRQFSNSRSEMNVSTLELGDSALYLCASSLAGNRQETQYFGPGTRLLVL.